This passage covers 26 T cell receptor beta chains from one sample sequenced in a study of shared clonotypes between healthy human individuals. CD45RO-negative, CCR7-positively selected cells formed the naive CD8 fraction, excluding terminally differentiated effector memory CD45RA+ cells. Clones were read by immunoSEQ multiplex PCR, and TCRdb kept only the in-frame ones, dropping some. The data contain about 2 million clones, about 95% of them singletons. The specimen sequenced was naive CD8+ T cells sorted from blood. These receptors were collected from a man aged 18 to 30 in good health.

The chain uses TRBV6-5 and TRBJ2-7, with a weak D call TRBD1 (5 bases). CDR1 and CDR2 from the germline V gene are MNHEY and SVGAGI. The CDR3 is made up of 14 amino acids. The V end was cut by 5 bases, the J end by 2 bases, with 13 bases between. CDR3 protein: CASSTQGTAYEQYF. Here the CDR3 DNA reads TGTGCCAGCAGTACTCAGGGTACGGCCTACGAGCAGTACTTC.

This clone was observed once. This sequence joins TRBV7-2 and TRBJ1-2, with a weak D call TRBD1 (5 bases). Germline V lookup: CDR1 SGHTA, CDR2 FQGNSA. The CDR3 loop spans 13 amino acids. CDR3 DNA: TGTGTCCGGGAGGAGGGGATGAATTATGGCTACACCTTC. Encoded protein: CVREEGMNYGYTF.

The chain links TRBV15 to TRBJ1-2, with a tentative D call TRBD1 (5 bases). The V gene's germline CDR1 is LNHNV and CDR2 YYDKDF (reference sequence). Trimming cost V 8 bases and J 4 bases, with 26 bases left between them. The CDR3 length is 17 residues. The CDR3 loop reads CATVKGVGVTGLYGYTF. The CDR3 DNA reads TGTGCCACCGTCAAAGGGGTCGGGGTAACGGGGCTCTATGGCTACACCTTC.

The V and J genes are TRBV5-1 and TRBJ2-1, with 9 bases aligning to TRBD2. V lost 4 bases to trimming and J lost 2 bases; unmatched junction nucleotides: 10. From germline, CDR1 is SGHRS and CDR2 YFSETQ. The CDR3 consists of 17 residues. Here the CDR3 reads CASSQAGAGGTYNEQFF. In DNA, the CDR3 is TGCGCCAGCAGCCAAGCGGGAGCGGGAGGTACCTACAATGAGCAGTTCTTC.

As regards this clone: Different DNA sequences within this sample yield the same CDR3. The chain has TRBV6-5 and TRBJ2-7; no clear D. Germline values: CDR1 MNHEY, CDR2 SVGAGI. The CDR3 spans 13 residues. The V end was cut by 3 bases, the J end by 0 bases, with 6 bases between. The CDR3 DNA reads TGTGCCAGCAGTTATTCGAGCTCCTACGAGCAGTACTTC. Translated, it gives CASSYSSSYEQYF.

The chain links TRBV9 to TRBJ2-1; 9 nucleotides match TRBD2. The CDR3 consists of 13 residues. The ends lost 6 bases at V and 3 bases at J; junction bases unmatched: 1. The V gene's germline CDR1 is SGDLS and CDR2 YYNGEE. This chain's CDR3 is CASTSGDYNEQFF. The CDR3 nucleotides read TGTGCCAGCACTAGCGGGGACTACAATGAGCAGTTCTTC. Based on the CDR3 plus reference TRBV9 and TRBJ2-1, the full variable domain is DSGVTQTPKHLITATGQRVTLRCSPRSGDLSVYWYQQSLDQGLQFLIQYYNGEERAKGNILERFSAQQFPDLHSELNLSSLELGDSALYFCASTSGDYNEQFFGPGTRLTVL.

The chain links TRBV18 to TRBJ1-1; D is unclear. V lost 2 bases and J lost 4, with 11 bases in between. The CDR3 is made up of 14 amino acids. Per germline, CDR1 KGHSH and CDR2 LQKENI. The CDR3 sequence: CASSPGEGITEAFF. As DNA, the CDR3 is TGTGCCAGCTCACCAGGGGAGGGAATCACTGAAGCTTTCTTT.

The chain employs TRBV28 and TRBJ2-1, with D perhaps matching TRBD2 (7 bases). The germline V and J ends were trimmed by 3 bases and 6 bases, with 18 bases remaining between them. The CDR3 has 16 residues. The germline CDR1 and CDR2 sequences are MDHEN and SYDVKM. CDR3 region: CASSFTGTILGNEQFF. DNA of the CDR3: TGTGCCAGCAGTTTTACAGGGACTATTTTGGGCAATGAGCAGTTCTTC.

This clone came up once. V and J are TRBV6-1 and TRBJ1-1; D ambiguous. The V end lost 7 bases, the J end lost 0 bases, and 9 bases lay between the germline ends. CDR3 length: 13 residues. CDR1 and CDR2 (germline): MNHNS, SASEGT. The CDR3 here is CASTGMLNTEAFF. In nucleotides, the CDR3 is TGTGCCAGCACTGGAATGTTGAACACTGAAGCTTTCTTT.

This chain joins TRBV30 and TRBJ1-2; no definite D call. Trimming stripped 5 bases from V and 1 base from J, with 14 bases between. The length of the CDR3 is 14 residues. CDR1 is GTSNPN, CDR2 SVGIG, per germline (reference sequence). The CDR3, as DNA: TGTGCCTGGGGGTGGGAGAACGATAACTATGGCTACACCTTC. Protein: CAWGWENDNYGYTF.

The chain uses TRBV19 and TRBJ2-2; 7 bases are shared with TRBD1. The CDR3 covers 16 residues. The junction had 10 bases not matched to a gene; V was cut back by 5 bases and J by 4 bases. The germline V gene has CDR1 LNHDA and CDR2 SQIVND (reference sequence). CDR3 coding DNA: TGTGCCAGTAGTGCTTCCCGACAGGGTGGCACCGGGGAGCTGTTTTTT. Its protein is CASSASRQGGTGELFF.

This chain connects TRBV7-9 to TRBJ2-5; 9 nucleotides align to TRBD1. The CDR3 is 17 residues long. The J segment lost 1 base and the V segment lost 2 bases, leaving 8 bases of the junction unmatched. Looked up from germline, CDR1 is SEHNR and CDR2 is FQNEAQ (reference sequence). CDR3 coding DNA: TGTGCCAGCAGCTTAATCACAGGGGGCTTCTTCCAAGAGACCCAGTACTTC. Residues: CASSLITGGFFQETQYF.

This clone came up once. The chain's CDR3 is CASSGYRGLETQYF. The CDR3 DNA reads TGTGCCAGCAGCGGGTACAGGGGGTTAGAGACCCAGTACTTC. The chain combines TRBV7-9 with TRBJ2-5; 8 bases map to TRBD1. Germline CDR1 reads SEHNR; CDR2 reads FQNEAQ (reference sequence). This CDR3 region has 14 residues. V gave up 5 bases and J gave up 4 bases; unmatched junction bases: 6.

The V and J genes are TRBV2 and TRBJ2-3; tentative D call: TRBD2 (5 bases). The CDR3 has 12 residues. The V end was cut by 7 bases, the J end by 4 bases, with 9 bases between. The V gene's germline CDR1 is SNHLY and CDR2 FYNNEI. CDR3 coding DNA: TGTGCCAGCAATAGCGCGTCAGATACGCAGTATTTT. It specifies CASNSASDTQYF.

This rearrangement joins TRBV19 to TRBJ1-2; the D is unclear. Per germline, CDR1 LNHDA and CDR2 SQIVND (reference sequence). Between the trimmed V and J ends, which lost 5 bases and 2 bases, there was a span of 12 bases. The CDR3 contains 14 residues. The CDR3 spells CASSLAGLNYGYTF. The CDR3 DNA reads TGTGCCAGTAGTCTGGCCGGACTAAACTATGGCTACACCTTC.

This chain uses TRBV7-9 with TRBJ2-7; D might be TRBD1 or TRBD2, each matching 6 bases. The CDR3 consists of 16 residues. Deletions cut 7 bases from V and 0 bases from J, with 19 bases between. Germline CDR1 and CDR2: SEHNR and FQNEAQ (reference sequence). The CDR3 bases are TGTGCCAGCACCCCCCCTGGAGGGGGACCCTCCTACGAGCAGTACTTC. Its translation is CASTPPGGGPSYEQYF. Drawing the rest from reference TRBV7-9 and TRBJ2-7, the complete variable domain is DTGVSQNPRHKITKRGQNVTFRCDPISEHNRLYWYRQTLGQGPEFLTYFQNEAQLEKSRLLSDRFSAERPKGSFSTLEIQRTEQGDSAMYLCASTPPGGGPSYEQYFGPGTRLTVT.

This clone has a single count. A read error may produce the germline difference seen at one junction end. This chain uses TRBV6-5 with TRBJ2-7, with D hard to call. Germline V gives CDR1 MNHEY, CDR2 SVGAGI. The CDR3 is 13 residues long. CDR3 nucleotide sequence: TGTGCCAGCAGGTTGACTGCTTACTACGAGCAGCACTTC. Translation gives CASRLTAYYEQHF.

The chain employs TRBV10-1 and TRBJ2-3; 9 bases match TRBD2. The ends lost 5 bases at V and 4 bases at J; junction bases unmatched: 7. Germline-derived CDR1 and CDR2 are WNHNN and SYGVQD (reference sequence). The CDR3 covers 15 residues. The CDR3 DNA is TGCGCCAGCAGTCCCGGGACTAGCATTGCAGATACGCAGTATTTT. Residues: CASSPGTSIADTQYF.

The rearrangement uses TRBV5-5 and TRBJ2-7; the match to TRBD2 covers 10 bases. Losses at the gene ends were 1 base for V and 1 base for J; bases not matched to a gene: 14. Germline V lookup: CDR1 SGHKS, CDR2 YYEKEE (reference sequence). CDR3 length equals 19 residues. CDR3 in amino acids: CASSLSVAGGLYLSYEQYF. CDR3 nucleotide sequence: TGTGCCAGCAGCTTGTCGGTAGCGGGGGGCCTGTACCTTTCCTACGAGCAGTACTTC.

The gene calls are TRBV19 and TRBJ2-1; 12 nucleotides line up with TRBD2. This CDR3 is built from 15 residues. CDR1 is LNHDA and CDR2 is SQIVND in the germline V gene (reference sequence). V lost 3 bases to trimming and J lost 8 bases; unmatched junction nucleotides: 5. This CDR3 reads CASSIGLAGYDEQFF. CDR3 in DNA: TGTGCCAGTAGTATCGGACTAGCGGGGTACGATGAGCAGTTCTTC.

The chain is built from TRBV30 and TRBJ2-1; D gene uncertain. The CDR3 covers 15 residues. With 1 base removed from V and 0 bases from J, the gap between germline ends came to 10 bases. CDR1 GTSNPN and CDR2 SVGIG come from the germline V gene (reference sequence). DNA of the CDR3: TGTGCCTGGAGTGAGGCTAGTAGCTCCTACAATGAGCAGTTCTTC. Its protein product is CAWSEASSSYNEQFF.

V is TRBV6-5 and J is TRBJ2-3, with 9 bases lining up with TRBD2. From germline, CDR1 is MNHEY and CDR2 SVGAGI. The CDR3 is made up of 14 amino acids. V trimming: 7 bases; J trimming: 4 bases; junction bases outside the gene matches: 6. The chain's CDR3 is CASTLAGSADTQYF. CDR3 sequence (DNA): TGTGCCAGCACCCTAGCGGGGTCTGCAGATACGCAGTATTTT.

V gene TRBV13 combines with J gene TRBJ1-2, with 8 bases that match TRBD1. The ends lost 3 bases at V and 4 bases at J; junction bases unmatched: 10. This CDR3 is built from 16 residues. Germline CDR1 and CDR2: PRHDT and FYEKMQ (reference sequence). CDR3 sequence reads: CASSFWGQGTGYGYTF. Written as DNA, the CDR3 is TGTGCCAGCAGCTTTTGGGGGCAGGGGACAGGCTATGGCTACACCTTC. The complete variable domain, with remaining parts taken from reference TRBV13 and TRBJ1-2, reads AAGVIQSPRHLIKEKRETATLKCYPIPRHDTVYWYQQGPGQDPQFLISFYEKMQSDKGSIPDRFSAQQFSDYHSELNMSSLELGDSALYFCASSFWGQGTGYGYTFGSGTRLTVV.

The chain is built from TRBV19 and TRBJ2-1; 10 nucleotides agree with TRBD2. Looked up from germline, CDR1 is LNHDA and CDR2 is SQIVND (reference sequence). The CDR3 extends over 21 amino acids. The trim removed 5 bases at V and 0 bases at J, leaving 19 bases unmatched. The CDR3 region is CASSSYSGTSAFLTSYNEQFF. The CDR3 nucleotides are TGTGCCAGTAGTTCCTACTCCGGGACTAGCGCTTTTCTGACCTCCTACAATGAGCAGTTCTTC.

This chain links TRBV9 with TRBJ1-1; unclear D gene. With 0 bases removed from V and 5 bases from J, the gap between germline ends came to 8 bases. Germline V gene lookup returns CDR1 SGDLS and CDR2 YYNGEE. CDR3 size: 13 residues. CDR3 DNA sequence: TGTGCCAGCAGCGTAGTATCTGAGACTGAAGCTTTCTTT. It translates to CASSVVSETEAFF.

DNA for the CDR3: TGTGCCAGCAGGCGGGGTACTAGCACAGATACGCAGTATTTT. Translating it yields CASRRGTSTDTQYF. V usage is TRBV6-5 and J usage is TRBJ2-3, with a tentative D call TRBD2 (6 bases). Trimming removed 6 bases from V and 0 bases from J, with 10 bases in between. Germline V CDR1 and CDR2: MNHEY, SVGAGI. This CDR3 is built from 14 residues.